What follows are 27 T cell receptor beta chains derived from one specimen sequenced in a study of B cell selection in AIRE deficiency. Regulatory T cells were sorted as CD4+CD25hiCD127low/negative cells. Sequenced by immunoSEQ multiplex PCR; TCRdb stores in-frame clones only, minus some. Here the sample spans some 14,000 clones, under 95% being singletons. Sequences were obtained from Tregs sorted from PBMCs. The receptors originated from a human donor with AIRE deficiency.

The chain combines TRBV2 with TRBJ1-2; D ambiguous. From germline, CDR1 is SNHLY and CDR2 FYNNEI. The ends were cut back, 8 bases at V and 0 bases at J, with 13 bases in the middle. The CDR3 extends over 14 amino acids. This CDR3 reads CASAGGPPNYGYTF. In nucleotides, the CDR3 is TGTGCCAGCGCCGGCGGGCCCCCTAACTATGGCTACACCTTC.

The chain has TRBV18 and TRBJ2-5; D is uncertain. Trimming cost V 4 bases and J 2 bases, with 5 bases left between them. From germline, CDR1 is KGHSH and CDR2 LQKENI. This CDR3 is 12 amino acids long. CDR3 bases: TGTGCCAGCTCACGGATGCAAGAGACCCAGTACTTC. It codes for CASSRMQETQYF.

This clone was counted once. The chain carries TRBV7-2 and TRBJ2-7, with 10 bases that match TRBD1. The germline CDR1 and CDR2 sequences are SGHTA and FQGNSA. This CDR3 has 18 amino acids. Unmatched junction bases numbered 14, after V lost 3 bases and J lost 3 bases. CDR3 sequence: CASSFVGTGVLRSYEQYF. CDR3 DNA: TGTGCCAGCAGCTTTGTCGGGACAGGGGTACTACGGAGCTACGAGCAGTACTTC.

The J gene is TRBJ2-5, the V gene TRBV6-6; TRBD1 aligns across 11 bases. Germline CDR1 MNHNY, CDR2 SVGAGI (reference sequence). The CDR3 contains 14 residues. V lost 5 bases, J lost 7 bases, and 6 bases stayed unmatched. This CDR3 is CASSPGQGAVTQYF. The CDR3 DNA reads TGTGCCAGCAGTCCCGGACAGGGGGCGGTGACCCAGTACTTC.

This chain joins TRBV5-6 and TRBJ2-7; D is uncertain. Per the germline V gene, CDR1 is SGHDT and CDR2 is YYEEEE. Trimming shortened V by 2 bases and J by 2 bases, and 11 bases separated the two germline ends. CDR3 size: 14 residues. The CDR3 sequence is CASSFSVSPYEQYF. As DNA, the CDR3 is TGTGCCAGCAGCTTTTCAGTGTCTCCCTACGAGCAGTACTTC.

The chain combines TRBV5-1 with TRBJ1-5; no clear D gene. V was clipped by 4 bases and J by 4 bases, with 9 bases between them. The CDR3 runs 13 residues. Germline V lookup: CDR1 SGHRS, CDR2 YFSETQ. As DNA, the CDR3 is TGCGCCAGCAGCGGTGGAGGGAATCAGCCCCAGCATTTT. It codes for CASSGGGNQPQHF. The full variable domain, completed using reference TRBV5-1 and TRBJ1-5, is KAGVTQTPRYLIKTRGQQVTLSCSPISGHRSVSWYQQTPGQGLQFLFEYFSETQRNKGNFPGRFSGRQFSNSRSEMNVSTLELGDSALYLCASSGGGNQPQHFGDGTRLSIL.

The gene calls are TRBV11-2 and TRBJ2-5; 9 bases are a match to TRBD2. The ends lost 5 bases at V and 5 bases at J; junction bases unmatched: 9. CDR3 size: 15 residues. Germline V lookup: CDR1 SGHAT, CDR2 FQNNGV. In DNA form, the CDR3 reads TGTGCCAGCAGCCGGCGCGGGGGGGCTCGGGAGACCCAGTACTTC. Translated: CASSRRGGARETQYF.

This clone was counted only a few times. The chain joins TRBV4-2 to TRBJ2-7, with 9 nucleotides matching TRBD2. Germline assignment: CDR1 LGHNA and CDR2 YNFKEQ. This CDR3 has 16 amino acids. Unmatched junction bases numbered 8, after V lost 0 bases and J lost 5 bases. CDR3 loop: CASSQDVPSGTDEQYF. DNA of the CDR3: TGTGCCAGCAGCCAAGATGTGCCTAGCGGGACGGACGAGCAGTACTTC.

For this clone: Sequence at one end of the junction differs from germline and may be a read error. This chain joins TRBV10-3 and TRBJ2-7, with TRBD1 identical over 12 bases. The V gene's germline CDR1 is ENHRY and CDR2 SYGVKD. CDR3 length equals 14 residues. This CDR3 reads CATSPGDRGPQQYF. In nucleotides, the CDR3 is TGTGCCACCAGTCCAGGGGACAGGGGGCCTCAGCAGTACTTC.

V gene TRBV6-5 combines with J gene TRBJ1-5; 7 nucleotides match TRBD1. V trimming: 6 bases; J trimming: 4 bases; junction bases outside the gene matches: 3. CDR1 MNHEY and CDR2 SVGAGI come from the germline V gene. This CDR3 has 13 residues. CDR3 amino acids: CASSVQGNQPQHF. The CDR3 DNA reads TGTGCCAGCAGCGTACAGGGGAATCAGCCCCAGCATTTT.

The gene calls are TRBV7-6 and TRBJ1-2, with D perhaps TRBD1 (5 bases). CDR1 and CDR2 (germline): SGHVS, FNYEAQ. CDR3 size: 13 residues. With 3 bases removed from V and 3 bases from J, the gap between germline ends came to 8 bases. CDR3 DNA: TGTGCCAGCAGCTTGTGGGGGGACTATGGCTACACCTTC. This encodes CASSLWGDYGYTF.

In nucleotides, the CDR3 is TGCGCCAGCAGCTTAGGCGGGACTATACGAACCTACGAGCAGTACTTC. Its protein is CASSLGGTIRTYEQYF. The chain is built from TRBV5-1 and TRBJ2-7, with 7 bases identical to TRBD2. The CDR3 totals 16 residues. From germline, CDR1 is SGHRS and CDR2 YFSETQ. Losses at the gene ends were 2 bases for V and 2 bases for J; bases not matched to a gene: 10.

This rearrangement joins TRBV18 to TRBJ2-3; 11 bases align to TRBD1. Germline-derived CDR1 and CDR2 are KGHSH and LQKENI. CDR3 size: 18 residues. V shed 3 bases and J 3 bases; nucleotides not matched to a gene: 11. The CDR3 nucleotides are TGTGCCAGCTCACCTGGAGGAATTTGGGACAGGGGGACAGATACGCAGTATTTT. It codes for CASSPGGIWDRGTDTQYF.

The chain recombines TRBV5-4 with TRBJ2-5; D is perhaps TRBD1 (5 bases). V was clipped by 0 bases and J by 2 bases, with 11 bases between them. Germline lookup yields CDR1 SGHNT and CDR2 YYREEE (reference sequence). This CDR3 is 15 amino acids long. This CDR3 is CASSLVGAYQETQYF. DNA of the CDR3: TGTGCCAGCAGCTTGGTAGGGGCGTATCAAGAGACCCAGTACTTC.

The chain couples TRBV6-6 to TRBJ1-2; unclear D gene. Germline CDR1 is MNHNY and CDR2 is SVGAGI (reference sequence). The ends were cut back, 9 bases at V and 3 bases at J, with 20 bases in the middle. CDR3 length equals 15 residues. The DNA for the CDR3 is TGTGCCAGTGCCCCGCCGGGGAAGGTTGACTATGGCTACACCTTC. Translating it yields CASAPPGKVDYGYTF.

The gene calls are TRBV18 and TRBJ1-1, with D perhaps matching TRBD1 (6 bases). This CDR3 region has 16 residues. V shed 3 bases and J shed 1 base, with 15 bases lying between them. Germline V gene data show CDR1 as KGHSH and CDR2 as LQKENI. The CDR3 nucleotides read TGTGCCAGCTCACCGTTGGCCGGGACAAAGAACACTGAAGCTTTCTTT. Its protein product is CASSPLAGTKNTEAFF.

Notes on this clone: At one end the junction does not follow the germline gene, possibly because of a read error. The chain joins TRBV4-1 to TRBJ1-2; D is undetermined. The germline gives CDR1 MGHRA, CDR2 YSYEKL. CDR3 size: 11 residues. The CDR3 here is CASRENYGHTF. CDR3 sequence (DNA): TGCGCCAGCCGGGAGAACTATGGCCACACCTTC.

This chain connects TRBV11-2 to TRBJ1-3; TRBD1 aligns across 8 bases. This CDR3 has 16 residues. Looked up from germline, CDR1 is SGHAT and CDR2 is FQNNGV. V lost 4 bases and J lost 4; bases outside the gene matches: 9. The DNA for the CDR3 is TGTGCCAGCAGCTCCCCGAGGCGGACAGGGGGAAACACCATATATTTT. Translating it yields CASSSPRRTGGNTIYF.

This clone was seen once. This rearrangement joins TRBV6-1 to TRBJ1-2; a possible D gene is TRBD1 (5 bases). In germline, CDR1 is MNHNS, CDR2 SASEGT. This CDR3 has 14 residues. Trimming cost V 2 bases and J 1 base, with 8 bases left between them. CDR3 in amino acids: CASSEQGYNYGYTF. CDR3 DNA sequence: TGTGCCAGCAGTGAACAGGGATATAACTATGGCTACACCTTC.

This sequence joins TRBV7-9 and TRBJ2-6; no reliable D call. CDR1 and CDR2 from the germline V gene are SEHNR and FQNEAQ (reference sequence). The CDR3 has 15 residues. Deletions cut 2 bases from V and 3 bases from J, with 8 bases between. This CDR3 is CASSLNIFGANVLTF. The DNA of the CDR3 is TGTGCCAGCAGCTTAAACATCTTTGGGGCCAACGTCCTGACTTTC.

The chain couples TRBV28 to TRBJ1-2; 10 bases fit TRBD1. V was pared by 7 bases and J by 8 bases, with 10 bases of the junction left unmatched. CDR1 and CDR2 (germline): MDHEN, SYDVKM. The CDR3 extends over 14 amino acids. The CDR3 bases are TGTGCCAGCAATGTGGGACAGGGGTTCGGAGGCTACACCTTC. Encoded protein: CASNVGQGFGGYTF.

The genes are TRBV5-5 and TRBJ1-2; the D is unclear. The CDR3 runs 12 residues. Germline CDR1 reads SGHKS; CDR2 reads YYEKEE (reference sequence). V gave up 4 bases and J gave up 7 bases, with 11 bases separating them. The CDR3 DNA reads TGTGCCAGCAGCCACGATTGGGCTGGCTACACCTTC. Translation: CASSHDWAGYTF.

This chain joins TRBV5-1 and TRBJ2-3; 9 nucleotides align to TRBD1. The length of the CDR3 is 15 residues. The germline V gene has CDR1 SGHRS and CDR2 YFSETQ. The J segment lost 1 base and the V segment lost 0 bases, leaving 0 bases of the junction unmatched. The CDR3 protein is CASSLGTGGTDTQYF. CDR3 nucleotides: TGCGCCAGCAGCTTGGGGACAGGGGGCACAGATACGCAGTATTTT.

This chain links TRBV5-1 with TRBJ2-1; 14 bases agree with TRBD2. Germline CDR1 reads SGHRS; CDR2 reads YFSETQ. This CDR3 has 17 residues. V trimming: 1 base; J trimming: 5 bases; junction bases outside the gene matches: 5. The CDR3 DNA reads TGCGCCAGCAGCTTGACGGGACTAGCGGGGGCCCACAATGAGCAGTTCTTC. Translation gives CASSLTGLAGAHNEQFF.

In nucleotides, the CDR3 is TGTGCCAGTAGTATGGGAGGGCAACACGGTACGCAGTATTTT. Residues: CASSMGGQHGTQYF. This chain links TRBV19 with TRBJ2-3; 7 nucleotides align to TRBD2. Trimming removed 3 bases from V and 8 bases from J; junction bases left unmatched: 8. This CDR3 spans 14 amino acids. The germline V gene encodes CDR1 LNHDA and CDR2 SQIVND (reference sequence).

This chain uses TRBV15 with TRBJ2-5; TRBD2 matches at 7 bases. The germline gives CDR1 LNHNV, CDR2 YYDKDF (reference sequence). J was trimmed by 5 bases and V by 1 base; bases with no gene match: 10. The CDR3 sequence is 16 residues long. CDR3 residues: CATSRGGGWLAETQYF. The CDR3 coding sequence is TGTGCCACCAGCAGAGGGGGGGGGTGGCTGGCGGAGACCCAGTACTTC.

The rearrangement joins TRBV18 to TRBJ2-3, with 7 bases aligning to TRBD2. The CDR3 is 15 amino acids. V was clipped by 3 bases and J by 2 bases; unmatched bases: 5. Germline CDR1 is KGHSH and CDR2 is LQKENI. The CDR3 DNA reads as TGTGCCAGCTCACCGGGACTACCAGACACAGATACGCAGTATTTT. This gives the protein CASSPGLPDTDTQYF.